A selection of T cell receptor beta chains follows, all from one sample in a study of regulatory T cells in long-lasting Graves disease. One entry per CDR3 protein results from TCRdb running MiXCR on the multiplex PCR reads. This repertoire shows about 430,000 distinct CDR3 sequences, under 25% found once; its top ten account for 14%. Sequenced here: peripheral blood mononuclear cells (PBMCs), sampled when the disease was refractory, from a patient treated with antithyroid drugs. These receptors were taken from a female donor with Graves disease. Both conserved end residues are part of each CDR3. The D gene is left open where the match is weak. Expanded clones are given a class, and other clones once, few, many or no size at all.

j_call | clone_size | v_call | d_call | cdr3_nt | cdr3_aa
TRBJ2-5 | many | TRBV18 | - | TGTGCCAGCTCCCCGGATTGGGGTGAGACCCAGTACTTC | CASSPDWGETQYF
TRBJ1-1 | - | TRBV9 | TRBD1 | TGTGCCAGCAGCGCTCCTAGGACAGGTCCGAACACTGAAGCTTTCTTT | CASSAPRTGPNTEAFF
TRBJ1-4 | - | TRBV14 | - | TGTGCCAGCAGCCAAGAGGACGGCAGGGATGAAAAACTGTTTTTT | CASSQEDGRDEKLFF
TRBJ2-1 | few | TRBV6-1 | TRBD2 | TGTGCCAGCACTGGACTAGCGGTCGGGAACAATGAGCAGTTCTTC | CASTGLAVGNNEQFF
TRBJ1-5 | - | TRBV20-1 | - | TGCAGTGCCACCGGGGACACGGTCTCTCAGCCCCAGCATTTT | CSATGDTVSQPQHF
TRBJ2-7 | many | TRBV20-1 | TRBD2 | TGCAGTGCTTCTAGCGGGAGGCTCTCCTACGAGCAGTACTTC | CSASSGRLSYEQYF
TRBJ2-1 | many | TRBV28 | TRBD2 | TGTGCCAGCAGCTTGACTAGCGGGAGACGGAATGAGCAGTTCTTC | CASSLTSGRRNEQFF
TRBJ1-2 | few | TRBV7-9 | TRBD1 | TGTGCCAGCAGCTCATCAGGGGACAGCGCTAACTATGGCTACACCTTC | CASSSSGDSANYGYTF
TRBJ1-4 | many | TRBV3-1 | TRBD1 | TGTGCCAGCAGCCAGGGACAGTTTAATGAAAAACTGTTTTTT | CASSQGQFNEKLFF
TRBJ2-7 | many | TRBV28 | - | TGTGCCAGCAGTTTTGCCAGGGAAGGCAGCTACGAGCAGTACTTC | CASSFAREGSYEQYF
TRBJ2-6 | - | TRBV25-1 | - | TGTGCCAGCAGTGATGAGACAGGACGCGCCTCTGGGGCCAACGTCCTGACTTTC | CASSDETGRASGANVLTF
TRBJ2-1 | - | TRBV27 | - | TGTGCCAGCAAAAAGCTGAGCTCCTACAATGAGCAGTTCTTC | CASKKLSSYNEQFF
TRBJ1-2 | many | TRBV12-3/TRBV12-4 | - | TGTGCCAGCAGCCCAGGGCCTGTCGGCTATGGCTACACCTTC | CASSPGPVGYGYTF
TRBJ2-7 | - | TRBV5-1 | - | TGCGCCAGCAGCTTGGTCTCCACCGAGCAGTACTTC | CASSLVSTEQYF
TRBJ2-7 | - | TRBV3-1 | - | TGTGCCAGCAGCCAAGATCTGTCAGCCGGGCTCGAGCAGTACTTC | CASSQDLSAGLEQYF
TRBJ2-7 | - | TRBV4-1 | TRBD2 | TGCGCCAGCAGCCAAGCCCCCGGCGGGAGGACGCACGAGCAGTACTTC | CASSQAPGGRTHEQYF
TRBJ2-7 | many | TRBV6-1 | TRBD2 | TGTGCCAGCAAACCGGGACTAGCGGGCCACGAGCAGTACTTC | CASKPGLAGHEQYF
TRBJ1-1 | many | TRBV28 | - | TGTGCCAGCAGTTTAGGAGGTCGGCTGGACACTGAAGCTTTCTTT | CASSLGGRLDTEAFF
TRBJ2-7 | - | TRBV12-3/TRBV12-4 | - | TGTGCCAGCAAACTTCAAGGCACCTACGAGCAGTACTTC | CASKLQGTYEQYF
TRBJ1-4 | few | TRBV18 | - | TGTGCCAGCTCACCAATAGGACAACCAGCAACTAATGAAAAACTGTTTTTT | CASSPIGQPATNEKLFF
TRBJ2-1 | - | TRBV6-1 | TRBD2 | TGTGCCAGCAGTACCTTAGCGGGGGGGAAGCCCTACAATGAGCAGTTCTTC | CASSTLAGGKPYNEQFF
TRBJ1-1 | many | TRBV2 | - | TGTGCCAGCAGTGAGTGGGGGATGAACACTGAAGCTTTCTTT | CASSEWGMNTEAFF
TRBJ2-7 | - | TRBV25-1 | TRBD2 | TGTGCCAGCAGTGAAATGGTAGCGGGAGGCGAGCAGTACTTC | CASSEMVAGGEQYF
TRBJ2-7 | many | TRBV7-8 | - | TGTGCCAGCAGCTTAGCGGGGGATCAAATGTACTTC | CASSLAGDQMYF
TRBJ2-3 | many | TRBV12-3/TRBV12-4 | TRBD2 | TGTGCCAGCAGTTTTACTAGCGATACAGATACGCAGTATTTT | CASSFTSDTDTQYF
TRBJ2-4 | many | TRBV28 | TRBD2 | TGTGCCAGCAGTTTCCGACTAGCGGGGGCAAACATTCAGTACTTC | CASSFRLAGANIQYF
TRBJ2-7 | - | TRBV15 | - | TGTGCCACCAGCAGAGTTGAATTCTACGAGCAGTACTTC | CATSRVEFYEQYF
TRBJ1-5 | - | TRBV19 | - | TGTGCCAGTAGTCCCGACCCGGGGTATGGCAATCAGCCCCAGCATTTT | CASSPDPGYGNQPQHF
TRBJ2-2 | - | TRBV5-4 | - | TGTGCCAGCAGCTTGCAGACAGCGAACACCGGGGAGCTGTTTTTT | CASSLQTANTGELFF
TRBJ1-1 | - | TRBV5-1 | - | TGCGCCAGCAGCTTGGACACGGAGGTCACCACTGAAGCTTTCTTT | CASSLDTEVTTEAFF
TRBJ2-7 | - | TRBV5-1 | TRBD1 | TGCGCCAGCAGCCAAAACCATGGCGGACAGGGGGCGAGGGAGCAGTACTTC | CASSQNHGGQGAREQYF
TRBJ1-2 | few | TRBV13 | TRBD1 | TGTGCCAGCAGCCTCAGGGGACAGGGCGTTGGTGGCTACACCTTC | CASSLRGQGVGGYTF
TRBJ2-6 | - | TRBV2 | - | TGTGCCAGCAGTGTTGAGGGGCCCAGCTCTGGGGCCAACGTCCTGACTTTC | CASSVEGPSSGANVLTF
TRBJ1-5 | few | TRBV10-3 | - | TGTGCCATCAGTGAGTTAATCAATCAGCCCCAGCATTTT | CAISELINQPQHF
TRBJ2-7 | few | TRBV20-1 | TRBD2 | TGCAGTGCGCCGCCAGCGGGGGCCCCCCACGAGCAGTACTTC | CSAPPAGAPHEQYF
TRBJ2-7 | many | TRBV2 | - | TGTGCCAGCAGAGCCCTGAGTTCCAGCTCCTACGAGCAGTACTTC | CASRALSSSSYEQYF
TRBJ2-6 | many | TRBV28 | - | - | CASSSSGRPGANVLTF